Listed below are T cell receptor beta chains from one sample, sequenced in a study. MiXCR was run by TCRdb on the RT-PCR reads, yielding one entry per CDR3 protein. The sample holds fewer than 800,000 distinct CDR3 sequences, approximately 15% seen once. Sequencing input: memory CD4+ T cells from blood. These receptors originate from a female donor in good health, serving as a healthy control. The CDR3 runs from the conserved cysteine through the conserved F or W. Each record gives: CDR3 protein, V gene, J gene.

CDR3 protein: CASSPRSGEASGSNEQFF; V gene: TRBV4-1; J gene: TRBJ2-1
CDR3 protein: CASSFSSEQYF; V gene: TRBV7-2; J gene: TRBJ2-7
CDR3 protein: CASSPNPGQGIEAFF; V gene: TRBV5-1; J gene: TRBJ1-1
CDR3 protein: CSARDGRTQGQDTQYF; V gene: TRBV20-1; J gene: TRBJ2-3
CDR3 protein: CASSHPIAYNEQFF; V gene: TRBV5-1; J gene: TRBJ2-1
CDR3 protein: CSAGTGGGYAYTF; V gene: TRBV29-1; J gene: TRBJ1-2
CDR3 protein: CASSGIGGPTDTQYF; V gene: TRBV3-1; J gene: TRBJ2-3
CDR3 protein: CASSRGQGTDGYTF; V gene: TRBV7-3; J gene: TRBJ1-2
CDR3 protein: CASSLVSLAGELFF; V gene: TRBV5-5; J gene: TRBJ2-2
CDR3 protein: CASSIMWGSGANVLTF; V gene: TRBV28; J gene: TRBJ2-6
CDR3 protein: CASSLRAILDTQYF; V gene: TRBV7-6; J gene: TRBJ2-3
CDR3 protein: CASSLSTSKGYNEQFF; V gene: TRBV3-1; J gene: TRBJ2-1
CDR3 protein: CASQWQGDQPQHF; V gene: TRBV6-1; J gene: TRBJ1-5
CDR3 protein: CATSDLKTSGRRNEQFF; V gene: TRBV24-1; J gene: TRBJ2-1
CDR3 protein: CASSSTGGLSSYNEQFF; V gene: TRBV5-1; J gene: TRBJ2-1
CDR3 protein: CSARLGGSGAFF; V gene: TRBV20-1; J gene: TRBJ1-1
CDR3 protein: CASSLDYSNTGELFF; V gene: TRBV7-9; J gene: TRBJ2-2
CDR3 protein: CSAGTGSTYEQYF; V gene: TRBV20-1; J gene: TRBJ2-7
CDR3 protein: CASNRNSGPGGYTF; V gene: TRBV7-8; J gene: TRBJ1-2
CDR3 protein: CASSQRGGRSSYEQYF; V gene: TRBV7-2; J gene: TRBJ2-7
CDR3 protein: CSVDGVQGSTGNTIYF; V gene: TRBV29-1; J gene: TRBJ1-3
CDR3 protein: CSARDRGGVDIQYF; V gene: TRBV20-1; J gene: TRBJ2-4
CDR3 protein: CSATQGTGGLYEQYF; V gene: TRBV20-1; J gene: TRBJ2-7
CDR3 protein: CASSSGVGAFF; V gene: TRBV7-3; J gene: TRBJ1-1
CDR3 protein: CSVEGVQETQYF; V gene: TRBV29-1; J gene: TRBJ2-5
CDR3 protein: CATSRDAGGGYEQYF; V gene: TRBV15; J gene: TRBJ2-7
CDR3 protein: CASRHSLAGGSETQYF; V gene: TRBV6-5; J gene: TRBJ2-5
CDR3 protein: CASSLPGGRGSPLHF; V gene: TRBV7-9; J gene: TRBJ1-6
CDR3 protein: CASSFWGRNEQFF; V gene: TRBV7-2; J gene: TRBJ2-1
CDR3 protein: CASSLAGDSSFRETQYF; V gene: TRBV7-6; J gene: TRBJ2-5
CDR3 protein: CASSPRGGDSDTQYF; V gene: TRBV5-1; J gene: TRBJ2-3
CDR3 protein: CASSHPGLAGGPLFNEQFF; V gene: TRBV4-1; J gene: TRBJ2-1